This TCR beta chain was obtained from a study of T cell responses to AZD1222 COVID-19 vaccine. Sequencing used immunoSEQ multiplex PCR; TCRdb keeps in-frame clones, though not all of them. The sample records roughly 140,000 clones, 70% to 90% being singletons. Germline V CDR1 and CDR2: SGHTA, FQGNSA. CDR3 length equals 15 residues. V lost 3 bases and J 3 bases, leaving 14 bases between the germline ends. This clonotype was sampled from an adult in good health. Sequences were derived from peripheral blood, sampled on day 0 of AZD1222 vaccination. V gene TRBV7-2 combines with J gene TRBJ1-1; perhaps TRBD1 as D (6 bases). CDR3 coding DNA: TGTGCCAGCAGCTTTCAAGGGGGTGGGGACACTGAAGCTTTCTTT. Its translation: CASSFQGGGDTEAFF.